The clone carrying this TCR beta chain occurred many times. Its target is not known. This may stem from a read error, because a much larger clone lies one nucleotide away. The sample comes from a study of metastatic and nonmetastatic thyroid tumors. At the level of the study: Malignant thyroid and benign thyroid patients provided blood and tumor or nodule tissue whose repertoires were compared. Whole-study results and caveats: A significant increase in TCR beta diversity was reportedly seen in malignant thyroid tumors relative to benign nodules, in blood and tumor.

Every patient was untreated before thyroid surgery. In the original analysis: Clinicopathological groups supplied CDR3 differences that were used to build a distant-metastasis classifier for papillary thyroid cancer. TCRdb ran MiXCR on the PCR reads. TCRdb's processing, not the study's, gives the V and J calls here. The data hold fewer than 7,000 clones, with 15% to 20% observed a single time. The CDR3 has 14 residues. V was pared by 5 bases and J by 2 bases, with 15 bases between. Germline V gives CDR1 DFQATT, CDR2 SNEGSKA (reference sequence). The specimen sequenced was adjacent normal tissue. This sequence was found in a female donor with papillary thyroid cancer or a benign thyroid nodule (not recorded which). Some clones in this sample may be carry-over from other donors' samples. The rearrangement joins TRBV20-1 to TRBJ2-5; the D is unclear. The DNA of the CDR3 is TGCAGTGCTCAGTGGGCAGGAACTCAAGAGACCCAGTACTTC. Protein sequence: CSAQWAGTQETQYF.